This T cell receptor beta chain was retrieved from a study of Graves' ophthalmopathy and Graves' hyperthyroidism. About the study: Investigators collected peripheral blood at initial diagnosis, before any treatment was given. Findings of the study overall: Among thyroid clonotypes expanded above 0.001 frequency, most also appeared in blood. Researchers report that a 13-signature model separated ophthalmopathy from stable hyperthyroidism, posting about 90% sensitivity and about 80% specificity.

Per the germline V gene, CDR1 is MNHNS and CDR2 is SASEGT. The CDR3 extends over 15 amino acids. Stable hyperthyroidism denotes an absence of ophthalmopathy throughout 18 months of follow-up. This clonotype was seen ten or more times. Its antigen remains unknown. A junction end diverges from the germline sequence, so it may reflect a read error. Amplifying from RNA transcripts, the study obtained TCR beta CDR3 regions. In the first round, RT-PCR was carried out with HTBI primers, and a multiplex PCR formed the second round. Each CDR3 protein gets one entry after TCRdb re-called the multiplex PCR reads with MiXCR. The sample carries 350,000 to 450,000 distinct CDR3 sequences, under 25% recorded once.

The chain combines TRBV6-1 with TRBJ1-3; D gene ambiguous. Sequencing was carried out using peripheral blood. This clonotype originated in a woman aged 18-29 years with stable Graves' hyperthyroidism. The CDR3 loop reads CASSKAGSNGNTIYF. The CDR3 DNA is TGTGCCAGCAGTAAAGCCGGATCCAATGGAAACACCATATATTTT.